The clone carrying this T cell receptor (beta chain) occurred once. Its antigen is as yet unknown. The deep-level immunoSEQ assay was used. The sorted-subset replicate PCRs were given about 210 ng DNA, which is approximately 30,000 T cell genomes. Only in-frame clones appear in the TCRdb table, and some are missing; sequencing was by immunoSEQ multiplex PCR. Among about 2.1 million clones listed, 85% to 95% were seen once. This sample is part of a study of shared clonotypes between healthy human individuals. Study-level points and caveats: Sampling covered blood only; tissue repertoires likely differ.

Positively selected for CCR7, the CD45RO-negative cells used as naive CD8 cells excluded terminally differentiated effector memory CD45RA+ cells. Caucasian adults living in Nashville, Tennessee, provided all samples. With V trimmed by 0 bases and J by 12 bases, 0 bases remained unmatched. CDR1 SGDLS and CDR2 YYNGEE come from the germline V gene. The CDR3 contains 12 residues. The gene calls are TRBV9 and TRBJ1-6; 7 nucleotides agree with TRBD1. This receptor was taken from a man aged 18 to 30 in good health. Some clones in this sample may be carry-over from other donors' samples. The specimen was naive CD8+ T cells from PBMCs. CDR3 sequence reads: CASSVGQGPLHF. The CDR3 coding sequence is TGTGCCAGCAGCGTAGGACAGGGACCCCTCCACTTT.